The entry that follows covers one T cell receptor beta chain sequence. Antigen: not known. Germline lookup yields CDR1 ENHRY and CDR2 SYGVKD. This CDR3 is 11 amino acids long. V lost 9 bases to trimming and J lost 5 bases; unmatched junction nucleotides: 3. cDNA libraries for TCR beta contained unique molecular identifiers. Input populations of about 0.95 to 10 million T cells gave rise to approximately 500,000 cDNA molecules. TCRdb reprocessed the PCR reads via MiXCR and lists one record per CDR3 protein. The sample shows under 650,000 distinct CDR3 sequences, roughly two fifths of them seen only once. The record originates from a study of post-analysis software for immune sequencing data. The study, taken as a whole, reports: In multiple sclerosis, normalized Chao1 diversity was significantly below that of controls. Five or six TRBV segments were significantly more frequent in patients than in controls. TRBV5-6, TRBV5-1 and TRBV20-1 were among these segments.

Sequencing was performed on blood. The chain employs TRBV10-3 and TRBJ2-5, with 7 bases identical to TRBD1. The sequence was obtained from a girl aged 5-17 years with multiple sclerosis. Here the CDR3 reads CAIGGGETQYF. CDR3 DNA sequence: TGTGCCATAGGGGGCGGGGAGACCCAGTACTTC.